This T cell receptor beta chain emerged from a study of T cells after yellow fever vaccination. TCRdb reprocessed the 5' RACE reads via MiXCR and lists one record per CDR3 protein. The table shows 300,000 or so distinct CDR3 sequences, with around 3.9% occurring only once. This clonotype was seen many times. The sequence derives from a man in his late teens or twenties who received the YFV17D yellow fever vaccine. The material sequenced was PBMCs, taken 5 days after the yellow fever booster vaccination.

CDR3 amino acids: CASSFIGGSGANVLTF. The CDR3 bases are TGTGCCAGCAGTTTCATCGGGGGCTCTGGGGCCAACGTCCTGACTTTC. The chain combines TRBV12-3 or TRBV12-4 with TRBJ2-6; a possible D gene is TRBD2 (6 bases). This CDR3 region has 16 residues. The germline V and J ends were trimmed by 3 bases and 0 bases, with 9 bases remaining between them.